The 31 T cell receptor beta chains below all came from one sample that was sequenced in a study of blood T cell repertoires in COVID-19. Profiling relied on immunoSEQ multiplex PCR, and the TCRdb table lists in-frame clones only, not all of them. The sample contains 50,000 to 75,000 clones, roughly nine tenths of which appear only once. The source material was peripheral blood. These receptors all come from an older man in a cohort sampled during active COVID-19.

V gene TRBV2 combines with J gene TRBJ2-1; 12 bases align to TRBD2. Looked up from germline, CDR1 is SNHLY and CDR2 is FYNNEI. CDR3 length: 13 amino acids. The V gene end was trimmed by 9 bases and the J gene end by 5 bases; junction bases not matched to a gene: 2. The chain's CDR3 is CASGLAGNNEQFF. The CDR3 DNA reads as TGTGCCAGTGGACTAGCGGGAAACAATGAGCAGTTCTTC.

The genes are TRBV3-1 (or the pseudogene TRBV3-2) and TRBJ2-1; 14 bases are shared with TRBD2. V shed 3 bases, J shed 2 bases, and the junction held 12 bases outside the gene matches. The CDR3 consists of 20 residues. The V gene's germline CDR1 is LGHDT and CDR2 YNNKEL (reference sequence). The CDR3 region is CASSHPQLRLAGGPYNEQFF. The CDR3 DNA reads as TGTGCCAGCAGCCACCCCCAGTTGAGACTAGCGGGGGGGCCCTACAATGAGCAGTTCTTC.

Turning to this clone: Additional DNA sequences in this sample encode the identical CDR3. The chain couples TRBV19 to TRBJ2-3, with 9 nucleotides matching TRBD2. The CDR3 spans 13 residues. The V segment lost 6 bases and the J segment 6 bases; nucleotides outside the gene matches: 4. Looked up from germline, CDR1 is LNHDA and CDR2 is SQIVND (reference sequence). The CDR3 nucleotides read TGTGCCAGTAGATTAGCGGGAGCCGATACGCAGTATTTT. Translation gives CASRLAGADTQYF.

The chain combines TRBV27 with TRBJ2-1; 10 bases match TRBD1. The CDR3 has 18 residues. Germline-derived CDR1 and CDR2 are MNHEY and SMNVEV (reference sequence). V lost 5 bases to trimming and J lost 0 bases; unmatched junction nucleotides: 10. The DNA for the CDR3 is TGTGCCAGCAGTCCCGGGACAGGGGCCGTAAGCTCCTACAATGAGCAGTTCTTC. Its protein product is CASSPGTGAVSSYNEQFF.

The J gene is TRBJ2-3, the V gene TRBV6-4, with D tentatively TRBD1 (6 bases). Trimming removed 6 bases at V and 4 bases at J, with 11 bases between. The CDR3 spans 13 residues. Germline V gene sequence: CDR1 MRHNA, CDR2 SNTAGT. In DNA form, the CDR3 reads TGTGCCAGCAGGGGGGCAGGTTCAGATACGCAGTATTTT. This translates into CASRGAGSDTQYF.

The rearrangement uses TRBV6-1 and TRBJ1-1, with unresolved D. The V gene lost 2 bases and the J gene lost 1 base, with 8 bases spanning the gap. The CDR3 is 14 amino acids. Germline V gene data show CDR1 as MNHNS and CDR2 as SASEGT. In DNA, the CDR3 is TGTGCCAGCAGTGAAAACAGCCCGAACACTGAAGCTTTCTTT. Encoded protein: CASSENSPNTEAFF.

As DNA, the CDR3 is TGTGCCAGCAGCGCAGCAGGGTGGAACACCATATATTTT. It translates to CASSAAGWNTIYF. The rearrangement uses TRBV9 and TRBJ1-3; a possible D gene is TRBD1 (5 bases). The CDR3 has 13 amino acids. The germline V gene has CDR1 SGDLS and CDR2 YYNGEE. V shed 3 bases and J shed 7 bases, with 11 bases lying between them.

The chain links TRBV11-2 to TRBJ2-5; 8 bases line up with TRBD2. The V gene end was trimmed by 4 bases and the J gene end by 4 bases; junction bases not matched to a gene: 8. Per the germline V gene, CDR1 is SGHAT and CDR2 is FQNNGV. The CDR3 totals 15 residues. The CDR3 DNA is TGTGCCAGCAGCTCGGGGATCCTAGCGGGAGAGACCCAGTACTTC. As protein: CASSSGILAGETQYF. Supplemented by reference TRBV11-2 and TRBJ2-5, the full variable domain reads EAGVAQSPRYKIIEKRQSVAFWCNPISGHATLYWYQQILGQGPKLLIQFQNNGVVDDSQLPKDRFSAERLKGVDSTLKIQPAKLEDSAVYLCASSSGILAGETQYFGPGTRLLVL.

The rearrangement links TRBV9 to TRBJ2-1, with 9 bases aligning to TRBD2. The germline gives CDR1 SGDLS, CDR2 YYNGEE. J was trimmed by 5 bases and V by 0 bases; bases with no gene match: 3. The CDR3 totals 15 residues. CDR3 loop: CASSVGAGGNNEQFF. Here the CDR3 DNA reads TGTGCCAGCAGCGTAGGAGCGGGGGGAAACAATGAGCAGTTCTTC. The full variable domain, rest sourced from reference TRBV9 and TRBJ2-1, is DSGVTQTPKHLITATGQRVTLRCSPRSGDLSVYWYQQSLDQGLQFLIQYYNGEERAKGNILERFSAQQFPDLHSELNLSSLELGDSALYFCASSVGAGGNNEQFFGPGTRLTVL.

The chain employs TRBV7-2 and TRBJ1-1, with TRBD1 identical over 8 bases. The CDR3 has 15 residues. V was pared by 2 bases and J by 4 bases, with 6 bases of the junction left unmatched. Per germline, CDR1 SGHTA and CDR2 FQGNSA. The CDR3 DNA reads TGTGCCAGCAGCTTAATCGGGACAGGAGGCACTGAAGCTTTCTTT. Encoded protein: CASSLIGTGGTEAFF.

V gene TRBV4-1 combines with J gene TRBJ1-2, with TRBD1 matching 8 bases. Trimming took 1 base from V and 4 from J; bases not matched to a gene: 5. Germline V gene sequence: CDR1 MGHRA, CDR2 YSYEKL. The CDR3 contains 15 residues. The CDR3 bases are TGCGCCAGCAGCCAAGGACAGGGGTCTTTCTATGGCTACACCTTC. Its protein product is CASSQGQGSFYGYTF.

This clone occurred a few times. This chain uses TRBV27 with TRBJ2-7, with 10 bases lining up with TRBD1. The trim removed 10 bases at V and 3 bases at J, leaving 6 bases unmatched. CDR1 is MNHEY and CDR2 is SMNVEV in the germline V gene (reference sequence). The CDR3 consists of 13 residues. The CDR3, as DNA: TGTGCCAACTCGGGACAGGGGAACTACGAGCAGTACTTC. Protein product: CANSGQGNYEQYF.

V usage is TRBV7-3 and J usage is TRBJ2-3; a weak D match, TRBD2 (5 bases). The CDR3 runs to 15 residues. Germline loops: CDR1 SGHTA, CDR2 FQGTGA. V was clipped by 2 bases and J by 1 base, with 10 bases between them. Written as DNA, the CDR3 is TGTGCCAGCAGCTTATTGGGAGCGGGCACAGATACGCAGTATTTT. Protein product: CASSLLGAGTDTQYF.

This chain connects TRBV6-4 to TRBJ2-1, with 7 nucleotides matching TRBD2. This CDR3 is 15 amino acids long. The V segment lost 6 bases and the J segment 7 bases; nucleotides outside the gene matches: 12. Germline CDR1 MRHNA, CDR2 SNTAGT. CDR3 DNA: TGTGCCAGCAGGCGGATTGGGGGGGTGGAAAATGAGCAGTTCTTC. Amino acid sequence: CASRRIGGVENEQFF.

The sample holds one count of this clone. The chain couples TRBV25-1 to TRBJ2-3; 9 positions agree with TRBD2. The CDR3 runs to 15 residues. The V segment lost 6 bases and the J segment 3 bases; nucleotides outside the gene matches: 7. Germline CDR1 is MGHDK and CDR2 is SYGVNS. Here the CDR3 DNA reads TGTGCCAGCAGCAATAGCGGGAGTTTAACAGATACGCAGTATTTT. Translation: CASSNSGSLTDTQYF.

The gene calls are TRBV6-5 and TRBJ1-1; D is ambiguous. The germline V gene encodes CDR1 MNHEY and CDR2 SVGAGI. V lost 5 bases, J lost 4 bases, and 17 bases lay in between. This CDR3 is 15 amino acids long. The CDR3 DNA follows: TGTGCCAGCAGTCCCGACCCGGAGAGGGTCACTGAAGCTTTCTTT. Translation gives CASSPDPERVTEAFF.

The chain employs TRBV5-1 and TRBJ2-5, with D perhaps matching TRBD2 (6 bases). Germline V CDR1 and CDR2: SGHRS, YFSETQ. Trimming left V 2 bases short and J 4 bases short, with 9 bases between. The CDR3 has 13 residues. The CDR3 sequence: CASSFYGGETQYF. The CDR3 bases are TGCGCCAGCAGCTTTTACGGGGGAGAGACCCAGTACTTC.

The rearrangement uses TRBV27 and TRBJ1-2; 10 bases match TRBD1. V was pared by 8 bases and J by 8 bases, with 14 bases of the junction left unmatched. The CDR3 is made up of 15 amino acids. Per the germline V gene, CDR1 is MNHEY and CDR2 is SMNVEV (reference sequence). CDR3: CASGVRTGGFSGYTF. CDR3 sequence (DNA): TGTGCCAGCGGGGTTCGGACAGGGGGTTTCTCCGGCTACACCTTC.

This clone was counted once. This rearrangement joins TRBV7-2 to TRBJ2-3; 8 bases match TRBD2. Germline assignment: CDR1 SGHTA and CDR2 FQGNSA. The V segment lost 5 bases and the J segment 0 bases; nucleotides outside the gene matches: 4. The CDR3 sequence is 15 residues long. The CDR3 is CASSQGLVSTDTQYF. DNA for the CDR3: TGTGCCAGCAGCCAGGGACTAGTGAGCACAGATACGCAGTATTTT.

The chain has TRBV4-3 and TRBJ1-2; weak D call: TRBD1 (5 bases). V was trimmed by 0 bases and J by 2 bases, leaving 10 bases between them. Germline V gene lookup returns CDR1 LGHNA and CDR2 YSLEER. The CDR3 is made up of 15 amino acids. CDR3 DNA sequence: TGCGCCAGCAGCCAAGATCGTGCAGGGAACTATGGCTACACCTTC. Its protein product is CASSQDRAGNYGYTF.

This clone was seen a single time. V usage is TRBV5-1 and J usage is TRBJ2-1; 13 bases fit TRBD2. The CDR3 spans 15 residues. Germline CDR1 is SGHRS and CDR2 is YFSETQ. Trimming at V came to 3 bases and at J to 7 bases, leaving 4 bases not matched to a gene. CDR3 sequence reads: CASSSGTSGVNEQFF. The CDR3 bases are TGCGCCAGCAGCTCTGGGACTAGCGGGGTTAATGAGCAGTTCTTC.

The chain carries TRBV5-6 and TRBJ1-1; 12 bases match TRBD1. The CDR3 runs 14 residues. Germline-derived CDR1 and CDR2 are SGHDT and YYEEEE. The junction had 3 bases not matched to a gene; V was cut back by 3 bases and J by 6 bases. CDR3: CASSWDRGLAEAFF. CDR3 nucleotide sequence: TGTGCCAGCAGCTGGGACAGGGGGCTAGCTGAAGCTTTCTTT. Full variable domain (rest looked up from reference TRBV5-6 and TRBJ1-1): DAGVTQSPTHLIKTRGQQVTLRCSPKSGHDTVSWYQQALGQGPQFIFQYYEEEERQRGNFPDRFSGHQFPNYSSELNVNALLLGDSALYLCASSWDRGLAEAFFGQGTRLTVV.

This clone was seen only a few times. As DNA, the CDR3 is TGTGCCTGGACCCGAGGGGGGGCCCTCTCTGGAAACACCATATATTTT. Protein product: CAWTRGGALSGNTIYF. V gene TRBV30 combines with J gene TRBJ1-3; tentative D call: TRBD1 (6 bases). Germline V gene sequence: CDR1 GTSNPN, CDR2 SVGIG (reference sequence). Trimming left V 4 bases short and J 0 bases short, with 16 bases between. CDR3 length equals 16 residues. The entire variable domain, with the rest obtained from reference TRBV30 and TRBJ1-3, is as follows: SQTIHQWPATLVQPVGSPLSLECTVEGTSNPNLYWYRQAAGRGLQLLFYSVGIGQISSEVPQNLSASRPQDRQFILSSKKLLLSDSGFYLCAWTRGGALSGNTIYFGEGSWLTVV.

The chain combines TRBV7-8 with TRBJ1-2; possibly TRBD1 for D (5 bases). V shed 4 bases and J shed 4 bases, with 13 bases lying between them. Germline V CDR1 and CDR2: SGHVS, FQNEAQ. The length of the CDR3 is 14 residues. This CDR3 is CASSSPAGGYGYTF. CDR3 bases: TGTGCCAGCAGCTCCCCGGCGGGGGGCTATGGCTACACCTTC.

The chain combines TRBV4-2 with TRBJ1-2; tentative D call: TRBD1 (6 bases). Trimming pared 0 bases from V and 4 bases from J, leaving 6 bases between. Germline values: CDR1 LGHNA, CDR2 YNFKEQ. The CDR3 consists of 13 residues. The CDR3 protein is CASSQETGYGYTF. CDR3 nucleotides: TGTGCCAGCAGCCAAGAGACAGGCTATGGCTACACCTTC.

CDR3 residues: CASSRGTSVNFQETQYF. CDR3 coding DNA: TGTGCCAGCAGCCGCGGGACTAGCGTAAACTTCCAAGAGACCCAGTACTTC. The chain employs TRBV3-1 (or the pseudogene TRBV3-2) and TRBJ2-5, with 10 positions matching TRBD2. The CDR3 has 17 amino acids. V lost 4 bases to trimming and J lost 1 base; unmatched junction nucleotides: 9. From germline, CDR1 is LGHDT and CDR2 YNNKEL (reference sequence).

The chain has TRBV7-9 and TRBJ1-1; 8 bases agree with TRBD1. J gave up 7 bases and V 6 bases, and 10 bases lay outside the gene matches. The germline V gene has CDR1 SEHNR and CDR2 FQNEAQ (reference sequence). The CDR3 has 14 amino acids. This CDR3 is CASSLSTGVNEAFF. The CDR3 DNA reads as TGTGCCAGCAGTCTATCGACAGGGGTAAATGAAGCTTTCTTT.

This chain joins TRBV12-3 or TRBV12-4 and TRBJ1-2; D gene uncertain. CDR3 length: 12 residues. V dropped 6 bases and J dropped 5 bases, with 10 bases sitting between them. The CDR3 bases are TGTGCCAGCAGACCACAGTCATATGGCTACACCTTC. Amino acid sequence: CASRPQSYGYTF.

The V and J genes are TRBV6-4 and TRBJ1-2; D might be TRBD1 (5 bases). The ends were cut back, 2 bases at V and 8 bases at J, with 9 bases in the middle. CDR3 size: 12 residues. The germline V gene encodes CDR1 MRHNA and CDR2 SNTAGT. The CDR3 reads CASSDRGRGYTF. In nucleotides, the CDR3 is TGTGCCAGCAGTGACAGGGGTAGAGGCTACACCTTC.

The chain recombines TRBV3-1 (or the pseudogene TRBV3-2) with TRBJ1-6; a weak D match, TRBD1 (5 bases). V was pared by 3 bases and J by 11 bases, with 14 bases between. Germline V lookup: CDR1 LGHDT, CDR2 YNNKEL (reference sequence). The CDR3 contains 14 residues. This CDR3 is CASSQDVGGAPLHF. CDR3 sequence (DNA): TGTGCCAGCAGCCAGGATGTGGGAGGGGCACCCCTCCACTTT.

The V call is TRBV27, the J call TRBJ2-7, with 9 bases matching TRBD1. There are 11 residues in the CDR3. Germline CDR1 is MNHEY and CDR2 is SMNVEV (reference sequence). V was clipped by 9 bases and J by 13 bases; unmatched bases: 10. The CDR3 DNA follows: TGTGCCAGTAAATTCGGGACAGGGTTTTACTTC. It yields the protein CASKFGTGFYF.